These 2 T cell receptor beta chains came from one sample sequenced in a study of T cells in tuberculosis. Libraries were prepared by immunoSEQ multiplex PCR; TCRdb keeps only in-frame clonotypes and omits some of them. The sample records fewer than 40,000 clones, roughly 95% being singletons. Sequencing was performed on PBMCs. The receptors here all came from a donor between 10 and 35 years old with latent tuberculosis or without tuberculosis infection.

The V call is TRBV30, the J call TRBJ2-1; 7 bases line up with TRBD2. CDR1 is GTSNPN and CDR2 is SVGIG in the germline V gene (reference sequence). J lost 2 bases, V lost 2 bases, and 6 bases had no gene match. The CDR3 is 15 amino acids. DNA for the CDR3: TGTGCCTGGAGTCTCGCTAGCGGCCCCTACAATGAGCAGTTCTTC. Amino acids: CAWSLASGPYNEQFF. The variable domain in full, completed from reference TRBV30 and TRBJ2-1, reads SQTIHQWPATLVQPVGSPLSLECTVEGTSNPNLYWYRQAAGRGLQLLFYSVGIGQISSEVPQNLSASRPQDRQFILSSKKLLLSDSGFYLCAWSLASGPYNEQFFGPGTRLTVL.

V and J are TRBV10-3 and TRBJ2-4, with D unclear. CDR1 and CDR2 (germline): ENHRY, SYGVKD. Trimming took off 0 bases at V and 5 bases at J, with 8 bases between the two ends. This CDR3 is 14 amino acids long. For the CDR3, the DNA is TGTGCCATCAGTGAGTCGGCCCCTCAAAACATTCAGTACTTC. The encoded protein is CAISESAPQNIQYF.